This T cell receptor (beta chain) was found in a study of blood T cell repertoires in COVID-19. Study-wide context: Samples taken during acute and convalescent COVID-19 were collected in the United States, Italy and Spain.

Under the authors' procedure: The assay estimated nucleated cells by amplifying reference gene primers. Method: immunoSEQ multiplex PCR; TCRdb's copy keeps in-frame clones and lacks some. The D gene and trimming were derived from the DNA, and the V and J assignments and clone size from that table. The table includes a few hundred thousand clones, about 88% detected once. This clone was detected only once. Specimen: peripheral blood. This receptor was obtained from a woman in her 30s with COVID-19, enrolled during active disease.

CDR3 nucleotides: TGTGCCAGTAGTATCCTCCGGGGGGCGTCCGGCTACACCTTC. Translation: CASSILRGASGYTF. The chain recombines TRBV19 with TRBJ1-2, with D possibly TRBD1 on 6 matching bases. Trimming left V 3 bases short and J 8 bases short, with 16 bases between. The germline CDR1 and CDR2 sequences are LNHDA and SQIVND (reference sequence). The CDR3 is 14 amino acids.